This T cell receptor (beta chain) came from a study of T cells after yellow fever vaccination. Study results and limitations: Most clones from primary vaccination were detected again post-booster (approximately 96% CD4, 88% CD8). Compared with primary, the secondary response was weaker and peaked at day 5, not 15. Sorted repertoires could include abundant contaminating clonotypes from bulk cells.

As for this clonotype: Its antigen is not known.

With V trimmed by 5 bases and J by 0 bases, 7 bases remained unmatched. The CDR3 runs to 16 residues. TCRdb re-called the 5' RACE reads with MiXCR, one entry per CDR3 protein. The sample includes about 300,000 distinct CDR3 sequences, approximately 10% of them seen just once. The receptor was derived from a man aged 18 to 30 who received the YFV17D yellow fever vaccine. The chain recombines TRBV12-3 or TRBV12-4 with TRBJ1-3; 7 bases are shared with TRBD1. The sequencing here drew on CD4+ T cells sorted from PBMCs, taken 5 days after the yellow fever booster vaccination. The DNA for the CDR3 is TGTGCCAGCAGTCCCAGACAGGGACACTCTGGAAACACCATATATTTT. This encodes CASSPRQGHSGNTIYF.